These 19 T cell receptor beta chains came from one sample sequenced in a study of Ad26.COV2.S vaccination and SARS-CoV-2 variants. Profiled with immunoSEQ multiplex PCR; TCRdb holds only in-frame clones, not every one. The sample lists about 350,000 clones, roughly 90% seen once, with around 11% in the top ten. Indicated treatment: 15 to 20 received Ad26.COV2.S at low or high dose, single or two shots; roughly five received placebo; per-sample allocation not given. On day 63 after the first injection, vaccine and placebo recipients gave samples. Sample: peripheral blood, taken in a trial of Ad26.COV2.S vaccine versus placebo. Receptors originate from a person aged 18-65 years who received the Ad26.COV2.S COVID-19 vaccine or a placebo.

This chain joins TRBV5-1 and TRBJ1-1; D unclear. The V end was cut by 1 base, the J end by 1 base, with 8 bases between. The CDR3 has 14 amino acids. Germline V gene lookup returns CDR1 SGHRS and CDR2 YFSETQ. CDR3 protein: CASSLYERNTEAFF. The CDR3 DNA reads TGCGCCAGCAGCTTGTACGAAAGGAACACTGAAGCTTTCTTT.

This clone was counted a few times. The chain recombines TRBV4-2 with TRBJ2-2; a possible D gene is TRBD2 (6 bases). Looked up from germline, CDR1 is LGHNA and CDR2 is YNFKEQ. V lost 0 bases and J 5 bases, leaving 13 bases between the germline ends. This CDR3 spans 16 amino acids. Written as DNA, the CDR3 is TGTGCCAGCAGCCAAGATACCGGGAGTTGGACCGGGGAGCTGTTTTTT. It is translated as CASSQDTGSWTGELFF.

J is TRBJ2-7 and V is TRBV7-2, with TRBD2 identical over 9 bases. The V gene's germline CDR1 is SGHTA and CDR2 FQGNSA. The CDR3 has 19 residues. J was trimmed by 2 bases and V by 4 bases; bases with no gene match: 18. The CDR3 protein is CASSSRSGGGAVWTYEQYF. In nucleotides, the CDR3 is TGTGCCAGCAGCTCCCGGTCTGGCGGGGGGGCCGTATGGACCTACGAGCAGTACTTC.

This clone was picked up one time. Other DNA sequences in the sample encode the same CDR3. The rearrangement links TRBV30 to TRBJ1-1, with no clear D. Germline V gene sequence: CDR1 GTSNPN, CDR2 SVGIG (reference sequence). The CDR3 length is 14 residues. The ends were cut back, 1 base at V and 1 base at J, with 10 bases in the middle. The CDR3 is CAWSGINRNTEAFF. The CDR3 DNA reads TGTGCCTGGAGTGGTATTAACAGGAACACTGAAGCTTTCTTT.

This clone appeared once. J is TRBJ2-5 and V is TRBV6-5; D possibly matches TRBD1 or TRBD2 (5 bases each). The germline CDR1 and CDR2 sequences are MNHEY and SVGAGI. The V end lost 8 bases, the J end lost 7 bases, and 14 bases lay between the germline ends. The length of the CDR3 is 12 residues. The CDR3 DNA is TGTGCCAGCGGGGACCGCTGGGCGACCCAGTACTTC. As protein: CASGDRWATQYF.

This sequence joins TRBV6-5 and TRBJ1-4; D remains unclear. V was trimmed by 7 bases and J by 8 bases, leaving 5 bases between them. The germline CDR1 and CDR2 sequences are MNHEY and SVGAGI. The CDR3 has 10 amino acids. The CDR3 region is CASTGEKLFF. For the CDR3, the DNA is TGTGCCAGCACCGGGGAAAAACTGTTTTTT.

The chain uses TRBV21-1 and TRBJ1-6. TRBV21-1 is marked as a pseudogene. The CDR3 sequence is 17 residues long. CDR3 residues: CASSPRMFGRFYSPLHF. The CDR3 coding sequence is TGTGCCAGCAGCCCTCGGATGTTCGGTAGATTCTATTCACCCCTCCACTTT.

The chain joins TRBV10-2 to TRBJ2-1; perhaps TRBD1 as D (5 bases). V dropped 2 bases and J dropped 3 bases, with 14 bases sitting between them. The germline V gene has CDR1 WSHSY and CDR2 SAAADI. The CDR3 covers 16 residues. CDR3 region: CASSEGQGGIYNEQFF. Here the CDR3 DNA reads TGCGCCAGCAGTGAGGGGCAGGGCGGTATCTACAATGAGCAGTTCTTC.

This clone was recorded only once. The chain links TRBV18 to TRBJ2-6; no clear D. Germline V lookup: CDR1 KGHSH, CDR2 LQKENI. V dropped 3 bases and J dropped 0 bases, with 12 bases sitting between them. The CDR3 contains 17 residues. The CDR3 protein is CASSPASPTSGANVLTF. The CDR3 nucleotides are TGTGCCAGCTCACCCGCGTCGCCAACCTCTGGGGCCAACGTCCTGACTTTC. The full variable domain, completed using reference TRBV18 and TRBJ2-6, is NAGVMQNPRHLVRRRGQEARLRCSPMKGHSHVYWYRQLPEEGLKFMVYLQKENIIDESGMPKERFSAEFPKEGPSILRIQQVVRGDSAAYFCASSPASPTSGANVLTFGAGSRLTVL.

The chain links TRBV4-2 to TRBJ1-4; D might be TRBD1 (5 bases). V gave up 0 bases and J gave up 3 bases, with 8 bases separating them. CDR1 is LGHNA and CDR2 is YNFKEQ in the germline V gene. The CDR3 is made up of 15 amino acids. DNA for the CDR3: TGTGCCAGCAGCCAAGAACAGGCCCCTAATGAAAAACTGTTTTTT. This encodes CASSQEQAPNEKLFF.

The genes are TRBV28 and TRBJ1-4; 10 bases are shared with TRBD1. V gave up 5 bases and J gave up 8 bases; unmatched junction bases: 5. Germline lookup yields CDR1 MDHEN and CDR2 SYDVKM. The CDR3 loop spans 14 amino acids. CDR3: CASSRTGGGEKLFF. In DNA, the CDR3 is TGTGCCAGCAGTCGGACAGGGGGAGGCGAAAAACTGTTTTTT.

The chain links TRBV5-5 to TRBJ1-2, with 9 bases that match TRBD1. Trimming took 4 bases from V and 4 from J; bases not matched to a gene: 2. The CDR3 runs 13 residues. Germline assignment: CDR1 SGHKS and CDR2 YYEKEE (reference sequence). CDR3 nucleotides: TGTGCCAGCAGCGGGACAGGGATCTATGGCTACACCTTC. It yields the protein CASSGTGIYGYTF. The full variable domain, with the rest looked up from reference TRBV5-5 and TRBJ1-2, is DAGVTQSPTHLIKTRGQQVTLRCSPISGHKSVSWYQQVLGQGPQFIFQYYEKEERGRGNFPDRFSARQFPNYSSELNVNALLLGDSALYLCASSGTGIYGYTFGSGTRLTVV.

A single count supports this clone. The CDR3 loop is CASSKDSRGDTQYF. Here the CDR3 DNA reads TGTGCCAGTAGCAAGGACAGTCGGGGGGATACGCAGTATTTT. J is TRBJ2-3 and V is TRBV19; D may match TRBD1 or TRBD2 (6 bases each). The CDR3 is 14 amino acids. Trimming shortened V by 6 bases and J by 6 bases, and 16 bases separated the two germline ends. Per germline, CDR1 LNHDA and CDR2 SQIVND (reference sequence).

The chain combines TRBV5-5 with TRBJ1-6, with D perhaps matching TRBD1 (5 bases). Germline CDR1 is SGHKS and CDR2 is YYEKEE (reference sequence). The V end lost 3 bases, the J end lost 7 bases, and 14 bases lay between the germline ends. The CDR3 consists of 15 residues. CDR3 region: CASSSPGLRNSPLHF. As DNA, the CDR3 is TGTGCCAGCAGCTCCCCGGGACTTCGGAATTCACCCCTCCACTTT.

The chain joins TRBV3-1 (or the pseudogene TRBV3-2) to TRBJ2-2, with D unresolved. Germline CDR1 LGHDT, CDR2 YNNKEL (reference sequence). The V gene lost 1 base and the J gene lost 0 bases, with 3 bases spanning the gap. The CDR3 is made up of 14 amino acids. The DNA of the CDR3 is TGTGCCAGCAGCCAAGGGCCGAACACCGGGGAGCTGTTTTTT. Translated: CASSQGPNTGELFF.

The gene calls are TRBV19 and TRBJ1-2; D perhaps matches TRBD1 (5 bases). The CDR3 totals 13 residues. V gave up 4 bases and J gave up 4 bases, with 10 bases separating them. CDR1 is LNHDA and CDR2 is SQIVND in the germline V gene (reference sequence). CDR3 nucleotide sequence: TGTGCCAGTAGTAGGGACGGTGGCTATGGCTACACCTTC. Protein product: CASSRDGGYGYTF. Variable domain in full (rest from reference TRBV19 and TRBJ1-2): DGGITQSPKYLFRKEGQNVTLSCEQNLNHDAMYWYRQDPGQGLRLIYYSQIVNDFQKGDIAEGYSVSREKKESFPLTVTSAQKNPTAFYLCASSRDGGYGYTFGSGTRLTVV.

CDR3 in amino acids: CASSILAGDYEQYF. DNA for the CDR3: TGTGCCAGTAGTATACTCGCGGGAGACTACGAGCAGTACTTC. The chain is built from TRBV19 and TRBJ2-7; TRBD2 matches 7 bases. The CDR3 is made up of 14 amino acids. With V trimmed by 2 bases and J by 3 bases, 4 bases remained unmatched. Germline CDR1 LNHDA, CDR2 SQIVND (reference sequence).

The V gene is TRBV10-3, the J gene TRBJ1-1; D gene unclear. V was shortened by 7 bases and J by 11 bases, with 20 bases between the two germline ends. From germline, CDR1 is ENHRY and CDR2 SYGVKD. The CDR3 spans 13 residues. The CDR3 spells CAINLEPRGEAFF. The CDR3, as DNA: TGTGCCATCAACCTCGAGCCCCGAGGTGAGGCTTTCTTT.

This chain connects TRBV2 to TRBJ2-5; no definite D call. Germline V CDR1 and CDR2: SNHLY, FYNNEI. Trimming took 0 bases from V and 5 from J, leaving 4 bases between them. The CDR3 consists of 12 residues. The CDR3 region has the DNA TGTGCCAGCAGTGAAGCTTACGAGACCCAGTACTTC. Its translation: CASSEAYETQYF.